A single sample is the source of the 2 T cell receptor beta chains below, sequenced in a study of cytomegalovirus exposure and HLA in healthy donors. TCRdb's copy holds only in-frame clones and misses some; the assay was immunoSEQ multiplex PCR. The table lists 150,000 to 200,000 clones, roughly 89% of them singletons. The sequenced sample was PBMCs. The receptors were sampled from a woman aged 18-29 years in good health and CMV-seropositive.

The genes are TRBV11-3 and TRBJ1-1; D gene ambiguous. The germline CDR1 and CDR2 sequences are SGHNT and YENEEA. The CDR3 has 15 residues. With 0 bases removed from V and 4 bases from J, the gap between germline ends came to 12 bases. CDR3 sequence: CASSLDGYGVTEAFF. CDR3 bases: TGTGCCAGCAGCTTAGATGGATACGGAGTCACTGAAGCTTTCTTT.

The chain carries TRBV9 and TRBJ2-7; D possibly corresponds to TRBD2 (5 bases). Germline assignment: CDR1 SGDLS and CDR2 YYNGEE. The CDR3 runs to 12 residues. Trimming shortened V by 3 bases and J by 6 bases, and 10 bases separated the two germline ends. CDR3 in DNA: TGTGCCAGCAGCGACCGAGAGGGCGAGCAGTACTTC. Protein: CASSDREGEQYF.